These 17 T cell receptor beta chains originate from one sample sequenced in a study of T-cell memory formation after mild COVID-19. Using its own MiXCR run on the 5' RACE reads, TCRdb lists one record per CDR3 protein. The sample consists of fewer than 700,000 distinct CDR3 sequences, under 20% of them appearing once. Sequencing was carried out using PBMCs or a T cell subset sorted from them (not recorded which). These receptors were obtained from an adult woman who had mild COVID-19 (a few samples of this study predate the infection). Cell type and time point are not known.

J is TRBJ2-7 and V is TRBV5-6; D is ambiguous. This CDR3 region has 15 residues. Trimming took off 0 bases at V and 2 bases at J, with 12 bases between the two ends. From germline, CDR1 is SGHDT and CDR2 YYEEEE. CDR3 DNA sequence: TGTGCCAGCAGCTTGGACAATCTGGGCCCCTACGAGCAGTACTTC. Its protein is CASSLDNLGPYEQYF.

The chain uses TRBV24-1 and TRBJ2-1, with 11 positions matching TRBD2. The CDR3 sequence is 16 residues long. Trimming removed 5 bases from V and 5 bases from J; junction bases left unmatched: 7. The germline gives CDR1 KGHDR, CDR2 SFDVKD. CDR3 sequence: CATSVSSGRFHNEQFF. Written as DNA, the CDR3 is TGTGCCACCAGTGTATCTAGCGGGAGGTTCCACAATGAGCAGTTCTTC.

This clonotype was seen a handful of times. V is TRBV9 and J is TRBJ1-3; D is ambiguous. The CDR3 loop spans 15 amino acids. V lost 4 bases, J lost 0 bases, and 11 bases lay in between. The germline CDR1 and CDR2 sequences are SGDLS and YYNGEE. The DNA of the CDR3 is TGTGCCAGCAGCTTAGACACCCCCTCTGGAAACACCATATATTTT. Encoded protein: CASSLDTPSGNTIYF.

This clonotype was seen a few times. V gene TRBV7-9 combines with J gene TRBJ2-3, with 7 nucleotides matching TRBD2. The germline gives CDR1 SEHNR, CDR2 FQNEAQ (reference sequence). The CDR3 runs to 15 residues. The V gene end was trimmed by 3 bases and the J gene end by 5 bases; junction bases not matched to a gene: 8. As DNA, the CDR3 is TGTGCCAGCAGCTTTGCGGGAGCGGGCGAAGATACGCAGTATTTT. This sequence encodes CASSFAGAGEDTQYF.

V usage is TRBV30 and J usage is TRBJ1-1; D is possibly TRBD1 (5 bases). The germline V and J ends were trimmed by 5 bases and 2 bases, with 12 bases remaining between them. CDR1 and CDR2 (germline): GTSNPN, SVGIG (reference sequence). The CDR3 totals 13 residues. This CDR3 reads CAWSPGQNTEAFF. CDR3 sequence (DNA): TGTGCCTGGTCACCAGGGCAAAACACTGAAGCTTTCTTT.

At least ten counts were recorded for this clonotype. The chain joins TRBV7-9 to TRBJ1-1, with D unclear. V gave up 4 bases and J gave up 1 base, with 7 bases separating them. The CDR3 runs to 13 residues. The germline V gene encodes CDR1 SEHNR and CDR2 FQNEAQ (reference sequence). The CDR3 DNA sequence: TGTGCCAGCAGCTGGGAAGCGAACACTGAAGCTTTCTTT. Encoded protein: CASSWEANTEAFF. The variable domain in full, completed from reference TRBV7-9 and TRBJ1-1, reads DTGVSQNPRHKITKRGQNVTFRCDPISEHNRLYWYRQTLGQGPEFLTYFQNEAQLEKSRLLSDRFSAERPKGSFSTLEIQRTEQGDSAMYLCASSWEANTEAFFGQGTRLTVV.

This clonotype was seen at least ten times. The rearrangement uses TRBV5-4 and TRBJ2-3; 7 positions match TRBD2. CDR3 length: 15 residues. Germline V CDR1 and CDR2: SGHNT, YYREEE (reference sequence). J gave up 9 bases and V 3 bases, and 13 bases lay outside the gene matches. CDR3: CASSSLLGEGETQYF. CDR3 nucleotide sequence: TGTGCCAGCAGCTCACTACTAGGGGAGGGTGAGACGCAGTATTTT.

This clonotype was counted at least ten times. The chain carries TRBV2 and TRBJ2-4, with 7 bases matching TRBD1. This CDR3 region has 15 residues. J was trimmed by 0 bases and V by 3 bases; bases with no gene match: 2. The germline CDR1 and CDR2 sequences are SNHLY and FYNNEI. This chain's CDR3 is CASSEDRLAKNIQYF. The CDR3 DNA reads TGTGCCAGCAGTGAGGACAGGCTAGCCAAAAACATTCAGTACTTC.

This clonotype was counted a single time. The genes are TRBV20-1 and TRBJ1-5, with D maybe TRBD1 (5 bases). The CDR3 covers 15 residues. In germline, CDR1 is DFQATT, CDR2 SNEGSKA (reference sequence). V lost 0 bases to trimming and J lost 2 bases, with 11 bases between them. The DNA of the CDR3 is TGCAGTGCTAGAGATCGACAGACGGGCAATCAGCCCCAGCATTTT. Protein product: CSARDRQTGNQPQHF.

This clonotype has only a few counts. This chain connects TRBV29-1 to TRBJ2-7, with D uncertain. Germline V gene lookup returns CDR1 SQVTM and CDR2 ANQGSEA. V lost 3 bases and J lost 7, with 4 bases in between. The CDR3 has 9 amino acids. This CDR3 reads CSVETEQYF. The CDR3 DNA is TGCAGCGTTGAGACGGAGCAGTACTTC.

The V gene is TRBV29-1, the J gene TRBJ1-5, with D uncertain. CDR3 length: 13 amino acids. Germline V gives CDR1 SQVTM, CDR2 ANQGSEA. The V and J ends lost 4 bases and 4 bases respectively, with 11 bases between them. The DNA of the CDR3 is TGCAGCGTTGCTGATCAGGAGAATCAGCCCCAGCATTTT. Protein sequence: CSVADQENQPQHF.

This clonotype appeared a few times. This rearrangement joins TRBV4-3 to TRBJ2-3; 10 nucleotides agree with TRBD2. The CDR3 runs to 16 residues. CDR1 is LGHNA and CDR2 is YSLEER in the germline V gene. The V segment lost 1 base and the J segment 3 bases; nucleotides outside the gene matches: 4. CDR3 in amino acids: CASSQVVAGGTDTQYF. The CDR3 coding sequence is TGCGCCAGCAGCCAAGTAGTAGCGGGAGGAACAGATACGCAGTATTTT.

This clonotype was seen more than once but under ten times. This chain joins TRBV20-1 and TRBJ1-2; no firm D call. The CDR3 is 12 amino acids. Trimming took off 3 bases at V and 5 bases at J, with 10 bases between the two ends. Looked up from germline, CDR1 is DFQATT and CDR2 is SNEGSKA (reference sequence). The chain's CDR3 is CSASTGGYGYTF. CDR3 nucleotides: TGCAGTGCTAGCACCGGCGGATATGGCTACACCTTC.

The chain links TRBV7-2 to TRBJ2-7; TRBD2 aligns across 15 bases. Germline-derived CDR1 and CDR2 are SGHTA and FQGNSA. The trim removed 5 bases at V and 4 bases at J, leaving 9 bases unmatched. The CDR3 contains 17 residues. The CDR3 reads CASSRPGLAGGSYEQYF. Here the CDR3 DNA reads TGTGCCAGCAGCCGACCGGGACTAGCGGGAGGTTCGTACGAGCAGTACTTC.

The V and J genes are TRBV6-2 or TRBV6-3 and TRBJ1-2, with D uncertain. Trimming left V 0 bases short and J 7 bases short, with 9 bases between. The length of the CDR3 is 13 residues. The germline CDR1 and CDR2 sequences are MNHEY and SVGEGT. CDR3 loop: CASSYSTGSGYTF. For the CDR3, the DNA is TGTGCCAGCAGTTACTCGACGGGAAGTGGCTACACCTTC.

The gene calls are TRBV24-1 and TRBJ2-3; tentatively, D is TRBD1 (6 bases). The CDR3 runs to 15 residues. Trimming shortened V by 7 bases and J by 6 bases, and 19 bases separated the two germline ends. CDR1 and CDR2 (germline): KGHDR, SFDVKD. CDR3 amino acids: CATSHRVGVEDTQYF. Here the CDR3 DNA reads TGTGCCACCAGCCACAGGGTTGGGGTGGAGGATACGCAGTATTTT.

The chain recombines TRBV20-1 with TRBJ2-7; no definite D call. The V and J ends lost 6 bases and 7 bases respectively, with 16 bases between them. The CDR3 runs 12 residues. Germline lookup yields CDR1 DFQATT and CDR2 SNEGSKA (reference sequence). DNA for the CDR3: TGCAGTGCGGCAGCGAGCCCCCTGGAGCAGTACTTC. Translated: CSAAASPLEQYF.